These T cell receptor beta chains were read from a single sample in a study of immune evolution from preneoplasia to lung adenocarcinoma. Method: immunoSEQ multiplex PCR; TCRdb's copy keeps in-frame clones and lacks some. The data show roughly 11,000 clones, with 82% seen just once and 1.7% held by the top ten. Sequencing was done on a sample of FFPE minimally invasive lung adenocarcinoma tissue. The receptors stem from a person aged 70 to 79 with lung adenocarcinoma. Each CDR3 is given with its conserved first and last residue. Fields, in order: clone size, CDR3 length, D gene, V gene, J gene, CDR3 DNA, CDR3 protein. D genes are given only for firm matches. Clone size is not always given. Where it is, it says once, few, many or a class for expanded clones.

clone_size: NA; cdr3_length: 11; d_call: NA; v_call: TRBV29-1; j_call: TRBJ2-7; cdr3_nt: TGCAGCGTGGGCCTTAGCAACGAGCAGTACTTC; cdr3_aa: CSVGLSNEQYF
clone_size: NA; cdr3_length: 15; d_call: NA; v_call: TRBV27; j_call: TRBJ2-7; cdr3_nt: TGTGCCAGCAGTTTACGGCAGGGGCGTGGGTGGGGGCAGTACTTC; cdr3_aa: CASSLRQGRGWGQYF
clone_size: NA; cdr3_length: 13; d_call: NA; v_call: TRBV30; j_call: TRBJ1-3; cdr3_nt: TGTGCCTGTGAAAGGGGATCTGGAAACACCATATATTTT; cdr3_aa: CACERGSGNTIYF
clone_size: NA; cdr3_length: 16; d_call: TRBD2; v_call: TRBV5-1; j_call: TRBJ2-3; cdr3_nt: TGCGCTAGCACTGGGGGCGGGAGGGCCGGCACAGATACGCAGTATTTT; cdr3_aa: CASTGGGRAGTDTQYF
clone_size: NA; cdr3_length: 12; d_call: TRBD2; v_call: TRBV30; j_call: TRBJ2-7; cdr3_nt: TGTGCCTGGAGTGGTGGGGTAGCGGGGACGTGGTTC; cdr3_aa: CAWSGGVAGTWF
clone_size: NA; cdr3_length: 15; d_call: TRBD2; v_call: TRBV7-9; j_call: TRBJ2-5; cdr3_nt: TGTGCCAGCAGCTTAGCGGCGGGGGGCGGTGTGACCCAGTACTTC; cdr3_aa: CASSLAAGGGVTQYF
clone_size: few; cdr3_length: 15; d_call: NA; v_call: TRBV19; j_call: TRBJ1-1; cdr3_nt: TGTGCCAGTAGTATAGCCGCCAGGGTAACCACTGAAGCTTTCTTT; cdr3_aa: CASSIAARVTTEAFF
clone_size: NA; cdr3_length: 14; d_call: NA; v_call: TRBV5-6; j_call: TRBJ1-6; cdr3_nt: TGTGCCAGCAGCAGGGCTGGAGCTCATTCACCCCTCCACTTT; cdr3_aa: CASSRAGAHSPLHF
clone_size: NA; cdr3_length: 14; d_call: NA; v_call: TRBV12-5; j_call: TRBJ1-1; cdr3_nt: TGTGCTAGTGGCATGGGGGGCATGAACACTGAAGCTTTCTTT; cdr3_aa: CASGMGGMNTEAFF
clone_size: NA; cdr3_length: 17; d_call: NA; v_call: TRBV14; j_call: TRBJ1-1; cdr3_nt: TGTGCCAGCAGCCAAGATTACCAGTTGATCTGGAACACTGAAGCTTTCTTT; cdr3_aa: CASSQDYQLIWNTEAFF
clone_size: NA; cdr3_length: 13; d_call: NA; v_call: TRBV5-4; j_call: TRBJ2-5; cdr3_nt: TGTGCCAGCAGCTCTACTAGGGAAGAGACCCAGTACTTC; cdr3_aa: CASSSTREETQYF
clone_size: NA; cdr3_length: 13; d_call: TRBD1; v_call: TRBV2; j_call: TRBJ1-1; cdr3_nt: TGTGCCAGCAGTGGACAGGGTAGCACTGAAGCTTTCTTT; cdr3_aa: CASSGQGSTEAFF
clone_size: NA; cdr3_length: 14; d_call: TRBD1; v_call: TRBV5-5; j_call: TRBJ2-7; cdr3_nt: TGTGCCAGCGCCTTACAGGGGGAATTAGGTGAGCAGTACTTC; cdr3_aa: CASALQGELGEQYF
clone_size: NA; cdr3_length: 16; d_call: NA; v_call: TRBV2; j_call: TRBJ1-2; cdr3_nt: TGTGCCAGCAGTGTGCCAGCCGACTACAGGGTACATGGCTACACCTTC; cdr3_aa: CASSVPADYRVHGYTF
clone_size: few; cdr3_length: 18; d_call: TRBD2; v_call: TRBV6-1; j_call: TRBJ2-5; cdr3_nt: TGTGCCAGCAGTGAAGAGATAGCGGGAGGCCCCCGTCAAGAGACCCAGTACTTC; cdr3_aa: CASSEEIAGGPRQETQYF
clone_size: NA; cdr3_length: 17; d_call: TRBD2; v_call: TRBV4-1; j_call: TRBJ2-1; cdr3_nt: TGCGCCAGCAGCCAAGCCCCCGGGGGGGCCCAGGACAATGAGCAGTTCTTC; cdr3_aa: CASSQAPGGAQDNEQFF
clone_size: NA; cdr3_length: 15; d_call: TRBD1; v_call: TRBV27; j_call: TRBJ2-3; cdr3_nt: TGTGCCAGCAGGGGACAGGGGATAGGCACAGATACGCAGTATTTT; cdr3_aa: CASRGQGIGTDTQYF
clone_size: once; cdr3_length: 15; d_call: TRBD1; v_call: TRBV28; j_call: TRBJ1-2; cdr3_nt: TGTGCCAGCAGTTCCCTCACAGGGGGTATCTATGGCTACACCTTC; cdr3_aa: CASSSLTGGIYGYTF
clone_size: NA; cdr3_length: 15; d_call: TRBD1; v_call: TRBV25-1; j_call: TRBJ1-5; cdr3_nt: TGTGCCAGCAGCGCCGGGACAGGGGTTCGACAGCCCCAGCATTTT; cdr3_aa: CASSAGTGVRQPQHF
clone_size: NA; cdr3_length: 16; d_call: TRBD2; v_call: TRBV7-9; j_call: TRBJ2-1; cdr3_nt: TGTGCCAGCAGCTATCCAACCGGACTAGCACCCAATGAGCAGTTCTTC; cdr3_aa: CASSYPTGLAPNEQFF
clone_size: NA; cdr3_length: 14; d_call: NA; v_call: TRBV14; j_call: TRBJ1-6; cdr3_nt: TGTGCCAGCAGCCAGGAGTATAGGAATTCACCCCTCCACTTT; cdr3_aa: CASSQEYRNSPLHF
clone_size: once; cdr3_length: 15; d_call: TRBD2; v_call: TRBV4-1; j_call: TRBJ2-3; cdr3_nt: TGCGCCAGCGGGCCGGGGGGGGCAAGCACAGATACGCAGTATTTT; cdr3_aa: CASGPGGASTDTQYF
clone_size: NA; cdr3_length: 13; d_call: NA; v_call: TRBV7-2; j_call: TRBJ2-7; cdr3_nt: TGTGCCAGCAGCTCATGGGACATTTACGAGCAGTACTTC; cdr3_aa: CASSSWDIYEQYF
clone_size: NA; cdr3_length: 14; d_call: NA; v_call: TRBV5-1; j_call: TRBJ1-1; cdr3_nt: TGCGCCAGCAGCTTGTGGGGGCGGGACACTGAAGCTTTCTTT; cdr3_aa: CASSLWGRDTEAFF
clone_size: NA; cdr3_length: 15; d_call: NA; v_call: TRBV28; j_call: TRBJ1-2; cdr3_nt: TGTGCCAGCAGTTTAGTGCAGGTCACTAACTATGGCTACACCTTC; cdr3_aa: CASSLVQVTNYGYTF
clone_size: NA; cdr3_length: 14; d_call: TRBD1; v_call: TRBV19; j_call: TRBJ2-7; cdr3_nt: TGTGCCAGTAGTCTCAGGACAGGCTCCTACGAGCAGTACTTC; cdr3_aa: CASSLRTGSYEQYF
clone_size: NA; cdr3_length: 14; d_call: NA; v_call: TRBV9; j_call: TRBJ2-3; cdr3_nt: TGTGCCAGCAGCCTAGGCAGCTACACAGATACGCAGTATTTT; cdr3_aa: CASSLGSYTDTQYF